Shown below are 8 T cell receptor beta chains from a single sample sequenced in a study of identical twins. TCRdb fed the 5' RACE reads into MiXCR, producing one record per CDR3 protein. The sample contains a few hundred thousand distinct CDR3 sequences, roughly 20% of which appear only once. Sample: naive T cells sorted from blood. The receptors were gathered from a man aged 50 to 60 in good health.

This clonotype was detected only a few times. This chain links TRBV5-1 with TRBJ2-7, with a tentative D call TRBD1 (6 bases). The CDR3 sequence is 15 residues long. Germline V lookup: CDR1 SGHRS, CDR2 YFSETQ. V was trimmed by 4 bases and J by 0 bases, leaving 14 bases between them. CDR3 DNA sequence: TGCGCCAGCAGCCCAGGACAGACAAGCTCCTACGAGCAGTACTTC. This encodes CASSPGQTSSYEQYF.

This clonotype was seen only a few times. The rearrangement uses TRBV4-1 and TRBJ2-1; 11 nucleotides align to TRBD2. CDR1 is MGHRA, CDR2 YSYEKL, per germline. The V segment lost 2 bases and the J segment 2 bases; nucleotides outside the gene matches: 14. This CDR3 contains 20 residues. The CDR3 nucleotides read TGCGCCAGCAGCCAAAATCCGGGACTAGCGGCTCAGGGGACCTACAATGAGCAGTTCTTC. Protein: CASSQNPGLAAQGTYNEQFF.

The chain links TRBV20-1 to TRBJ2-1, with 12 bases identical to TRBD2. After removal of 7 bases from V and 8 bases from J, the junction contained 6 bases not matched to a gene. Germline CDR1 reads DFQATT; CDR2 reads SNEGSKA (reference sequence). CDR3 length: 13 residues. CDR3 sequence (DNA): TGCAGTGTTCCGGGACTAGCGGGTGATGAGCAGTTCTTC. This codes for CSVPGLAGDEQFF.

The rearrangement joins TRBV4-3 to TRBJ1-6; D remains ambiguous. CDR1 is LGHNA and CDR2 is YSLEER in the germline V gene. Trimming stripped 8 bases from V and 10 bases from J, with 15 bases between. This CDR3 has 13 residues. CDR3 in DNA: TGCGCCAGCGGTGAATGGGTTAGGTCACCCCTCCACTTT. Its protein is CASGEWVRSPLHF.

The chain carries TRBV29-1 and TRBJ2-1; possible D gene TRBD1, 6 bases. V lost 4 bases and J lost 2, with 9 bases in between. Germline CDR1 reads SQVTM; CDR2 reads ANQGSEA. This CDR3 comprises 13 residues. CDR3 sequence: CSVAQGPYNEQFF. Written as DNA, the CDR3 is TGCAGCGTTGCACAGGGACCCTACAATGAGCAGTTCTTC.

At least ten counts were recorded for this clonotype. J is TRBJ1-1 and V is TRBV4-1; no clear D gene. Germline lookup yields CDR1 MGHRA and CDR2 YSYEKL. The V gene lost 2 bases and the J gene lost 0 bases, with 7 bases spanning the gap. The CDR3 loop spans 14 amino acids. The CDR3 reads CASSQPVMNTEAFF. DNA of the CDR3: TGCGCCAGCAGCCAACCCGTTATGAACACTGAAGCTTTCTTT.

This clonotype was seen only a few times. The chain combines TRBV6-2 or TRBV6-3 with TRBJ2-1; D remains unclear. This CDR3 has 14 amino acids. CDR1 MNHEY and CDR2 SVGEGT come from the germline V gene. V lost 4 bases and J 4 bases, leaving 11 bases between the germline ends. The CDR3: CASSSPLLYNEQFF. For the CDR3, the DNA is TGTGCCAGCAGTTCTCCCTTATTGTACAATGAGCAGTTCTTC.

V usage is TRBV3-1 and J usage is TRBJ2-1; D is undetermined. Germline loops: CDR1 LGHDT, CDR2 YNNKEL (reference sequence). The CDR3 extends over 13 amino acids. V dropped 4 bases and J dropped 6 bases, with 10 bases sitting between them. CDR3 protein: CASSLRWSNEQFF. DNA of the CDR3: TGTGCCAGCAGCCTCCGATGGAGCAATGAGCAGTTCTTC.